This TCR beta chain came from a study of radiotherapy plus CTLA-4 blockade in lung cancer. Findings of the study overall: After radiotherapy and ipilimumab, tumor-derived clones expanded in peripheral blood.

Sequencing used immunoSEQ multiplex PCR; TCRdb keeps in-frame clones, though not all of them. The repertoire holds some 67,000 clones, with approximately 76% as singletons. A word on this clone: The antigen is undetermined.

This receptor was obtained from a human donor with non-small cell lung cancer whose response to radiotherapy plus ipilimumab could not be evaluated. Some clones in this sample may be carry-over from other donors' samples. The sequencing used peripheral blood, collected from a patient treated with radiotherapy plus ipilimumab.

The CDR3 protein is CASSPRDGYTF. CDR3 bases: TGTGCCAGCAGCCCCCGAGATGGCTACACCTTC. The chain has TRBV7-2 and TRBJ1-2; D not resolved. Germline CDR1 and CDR2: SGHTA and FQGNSA. CDR3 length: 11 residues. The V and J ends lost 5 bases and 6 bases respectively, with 7 bases between them.